A selection of T cell receptor beta chains follows, all from one sample in a study of cytomegalovirus exposure and HLA in healthy donors. The repertoire was sequenced with immunoSEQ multiplex PCR; TCRdb's copy has only in-frame clones and lacks some. The profile shows roughly 300,000 clones, 75% to 90% of them singletons. Sample: PBMCs. The origin of the receptors is a woman in her thirties in good health and CMV-seropositive. The CDR3 runs from the conserved cysteine through the conserved F or W. The D gene is left open where the match is weak. Not all rows give a size; the values are once, few, many and, for expanded clones, a class.

V gene	J gene	clone size	D gene	CDR3 protein	CDR3 DNA
TRBV19	TRBJ2-1	NA	TRBD2	CATRVRGGPNEQFF	TGTGCCACCAGGGTGCGGGGGGGCCCCAATGAGCAGTTCTTC
TRBV5-5	TRBJ1-2	NA	NA	CASSLVGPSYGYTF	TGTGCCAGCAGCTTGGTAGGACCTAGCTATGGCTACACCTTC
TRBV6-5	TRBJ2-1	NA	TRBD1	CASKEGQGFNEQFF	TGTGCCAGCAAGGAGGGACAGGGCTTCAATGAGCAGTTCTTC
TRBV20-1	TRBJ2-4	NA	NA	CSASLWDIQYF	TGCAGTGCTAGTCTATGGGACATTCAGTACTTC
TRBV20-1	TRBJ2-3	NA	NA	CSALRVTQYF	TGCAGTGCTCTGAGGGTCACGCAGTATTTT
TRBV27	TRBJ2-7	NA	NA	CASRGRSGEIYEQYF	TGTGCCAGCAGGGGGCGATCGGGGGAGATATACGAGCAGTACTTC
TRBV28	TRBJ1-5	NA	TRBD1	CASSFPYNRGKNQPQHF	TGTGCCAGCAGTTTTCCCTACAACAGGGGGAAAAATCAGCCCCAGCATTTT
TRBV11-2	TRBJ2-1	NA	TRBD2	CASSLGGRGYNEQFF	TGTGCCAGCAGCCTTGGGGGGAGGGGTTACAATGAGCAGTTCTTC
TRBV14	TRBJ1-1	NA	NA	CASSQAMNTEAFF	TGTGCCAGCAGCCAAGCGATGAACACTGAAGCTTTCTTT
TRBV12-2	TRBJ1-1	NA	NA	CASRLPGVMNTEAFF	TGTGCAAGTCGCTTACCCGGGGTCATGAACACTGAAGCTTTCTTT
TRBV10-3	TRBJ1-5	NA	NA	CAISEGGGGEPQHF	TGTGCCATCAGTGAAGGGGGGGGCGGGGAGCCCCAGCATTTT
TRBV5-4	TRBJ2-5	NA	TRBD1	CASRNTGTGQETQYF	TGTGCCAGCAGGAACACCGGGACAGGGCAAGAGACCCAGTACTTC
TRBV6-5	TRBJ1-3	NA	NA	CASSYSWDSGNTIYF	TGTGCCAGCAGTTACTCATGGGACTCTGGAAACACCATATATTTT
TRBV4-3	TRBJ1-1	once	NA	CASSQTAGVRAFF	TGCGCCAGCAGCCAGACAGCGGGGGTACGAGCTTTCTTT
TRBV9	TRBJ2-1	NA	NA	CASSVDGRGYNEQFF	TGTGCCAGCAGCGTAGATGGAAGAGGGTACAATGAGCAGTTCTTC
TRBV19	TRBJ2-6	NA	NA	CASSIGSGANVLTF	TGTGCCAGTAGTATAGGCTCTGGGGCCAACGTCCTGACTTTC
TRBV27	TRBJ2-2	NA	NA	CASSLGGFTGELFF	TGTGCCAGCAGTTTGGGGGGTTTCACCGGGGAGCTGTTTTTT
TRBV4-2	TRBJ2-7	NA	TRBD2	CASSPTQREGYEQYF	TGTGCCAGCAGCCCAACCCAGCGGGAGGGTTACGAGCAGTACTTC
TRBV6-9	TRBJ2-3	NA	NA	CASRRYSPGRGQSRSTDTQYF	TGTGCCAGCAGACGATATTCCCCTGGTCGGGGACAATCTAGAAGCACAGATACGCAGTATTTT
TRBV18	TRBJ1-1	NA	NA	CASSPLSLSLNTEAFF	TGTGCCAGCTCACCATTATCCCTGAGCCTGAACACTGAAGCTTTCTTT
TRBV25-1	TRBJ2-5	NA	NA	CASSEYGGQETQYF	TGTGCCAGCAGTGAATATGGTGGGCAAGAGACCCAGTACTTC
TRBV7-6	TRBJ2-7	NA	TRBD2	CASSFGSGGSYEQYF	TGTGCCAGCAGCTTCGGTAGCGGGGGCTCCTACGAGCAGTACTTC
TRBV7-2	TRBJ2-3	NA	NA	CASSLGRPSGTDTQYF	TGTGCCAGCAGCTTAGGTCGTCCTAGCGGCACAGATACGCAGTATTTT
TRBV7-2	TRBJ1-4	NA	NA	CASSEQGIGEKLFF	TGTGCCAGCAGCGAACAGGGAATCGGTGAAAAACTGTTTTTT
TRBV11-2	TRBJ1-1	NA	NA	CASGRGPGSTEAFF	TGTGCCAGCGGTCGGGGACCTGGGAGCACTGAAGCTTTCTTT
TRBV7-2	TRBJ1-5	few	NA	CASSLLGQPQHF	TGTGCCAGCAGCTTACTCGGCCAGCCCCAGCATTTT
TRBV4-2	TRBJ1-1	once	NA	CASSHDWQWAFF	TGTGCCAGCAGCCATGACTGGCAGTGGGCTTTCTTT
TRBV7-8	TRBJ1-1	NA	NA	CASSLEFSPNTEAFF	TGTGCCAGCAGCTTAGAGTTTAGTCCGAACACTGAAGCTTTCTTT
TRBV15	TRBJ1-5	NA	TRBD1	CATYSGTGGWSNQPQHF	TGTGCCACATACTCCGGGACAGGGGGTTGGAGCAATCAGCCCCAGCATTTT
TRBV7-2	TRBJ2-1	NA	TRBD2	CASSPIAGGWEQFF	TGTGCCAGCAGCCCCATAGCGGGGGGTTGGGAGCAGTTCTTC
TRBV25-1	TRBJ2-7	NA	TRBD1	CASSDTGQGSNEQYF	TGTGCCAGCAGTGATACGGGACAGGGGTCCAACGAGCAGTACTTC
TRBV28	TRBJ1-2	NA	NA	CASSFPPQGYGYTF	TGTGCCAGCAGCTTTCCCCCACAGGGCTATGGCTACACCTTC
TRBV29-1	TRBJ1-2	few	TRBD1	CSAQTGVPSYTF	TGCAGCGCCCAGACAGGGGTCCCCAGCTACACCTTC
TRBV7-3	TRBJ2-3	NA	NA	CASSQVFRATDTQYF	TGTGCCAGCAGCCAGGTTTTCAGGGCCACAGATACGCAGTATTTT
TRBV9	TRBJ1-2	NA	NA	CASSVESGPIGNYGYTF	TGTGCCAGCAGCGTAGAGTCAGGACCCATAGGAAACTATGGCTACACCTTC
TRBV2	TRBJ2-7	NA	NA	CASSTGMTYEQYF	TGTGCCAGCAGTACAGGAATGACCTACGAGCAGTACTTC
TRBV19	TRBJ2-2	many	NA	CASSMGTPRNTGELFF	TGTGCCAGTAGTATGGGAACTCCTAGGAACACCGGGGAGCTGTTTTTT
TRBV9	TRBJ2-1	NA	TRBD2	CASSVAGGGLAGNEQFF	TGTGCCAGCAGCGTAGCAGGGGGGGGACTAGCGGGAAATGAGCAGTTCTTC
TRBV19	TRBJ1-1	NA	TRBD1	CASSRGDRVTGAFF	TGTGCCAGTAGTAGGGGGGACAGGGTAACCGGAGCTTTCTTT
TRBV4-2	TRBJ2-5	few	NA	CASSQEDGYVGTQYF	TGTGCCAGCAGCCAAGAGGATGGGTACGTCGGGACCCAGTACTTC
TRBV11-2	TRBJ2-7	NA	NA	CASSLGRGQRTYEQYF	TGTGCCAGCAGCTTAGGTAGAGGGCAGAGAACCTACGAGCAGTACTTC
TRBV2	TRBJ2-1	NA	TRBD1	CASSDDRGPYNEQFF	TGTGCCAGCAGCGACGACAGGGGGCCCTACAATGAGCAGTTCTTC
TRBV7-2	TRBJ1-5	few	NA	CASSLSKASNQPQHF	TGTGCCAGCAGCCTGTCCAAGGCTAGCAATCAGCCCCAGCATTTT
TRBV5-4	TRBJ2-1	NA	TRBD2	CASSFGTSGRASYNEQFF	TGTGCCAGCAGCTTCGGGACTAGCGGGAGGGCCTCCTACAATGAGCAGTTCTTC
TRBV6-5	TRBJ1-3	NA	NA	CASTRFSSGNTIYF	TGTGCCAGCACCCGATTCAGCTCTGGAAACACCATATATTTT
TRBV5-1	TRBJ1-1	NA	TRBD1	CASSLPTDRGNTEAFF	TGCGCCAGCAGCTTACCGACAGACAGGGGGAACACTGAAGCTTTCTTT
TRBV28	TRBJ2-2	NA	TRBD1	CASSDWTGGINTGELFF	TGTGCCAGCAGTGATTGGACAGGGGGAATTAACACCGGGGAGCTGTTTTTT
TRBV19	TRBJ2-3	NA	TRBD2	CASSRLAGVFRPDTQYF	TGTGCCAGTAGTAGACTAGCGGGAGTGTTCAGGCCAGATACGCAGTATTTT